The next 19 T cell receptor beta chains were all read from a single sample in a study of OX40 agonist ivuxolimab in advanced cancers. Only in-frame clones appear in the TCRdb table, and some are missing; sequencing was by immunoSEQ multiplex PCR. The sample carries tens of thousands of clones, 80% to 90% recorded once. This specimen consisted of CD4+ or CD8+ T cells sorted from blood, obtained in a trial of the OX40 agonist ivuxolimab. All receptors derive from an adult with an advanced solid tumor such as melanoma, head and neck, liver or kidney cancer.

This rearrangement joins TRBV28 to TRBJ2-5; possibly TRBD1 for D (5 bases). Germline values: CDR1 MDHEN, CDR2 SYDVKM. Trimming took 3 bases from V and 5 from J, leaving 16 bases between them. The CDR3 sequence is 15 residues long. The CDR3 spells CASSFRGSWGETQYF. In nucleotides, the CDR3 is TGTGCCAGCAGTTTCCGAGGTTCATGGGGCGAGACCCAGTACTTC.

V and J are TRBV19 and TRBJ2-1; no firm D call. V lost 5 bases and J 7 bases, leaving 12 bases between the germline ends. From germline, CDR1 is LNHDA and CDR2 SQIVND (reference sequence). The CDR3 has 13 amino acids. This CDR3 is CASSPLRGNEQFF. The CDR3 nucleotides are TGTGCCAGTAGTCCCCTTCGAGGTAATGAGCAGTTCTTC.

The chain joins TRBV5-1 to TRBJ1-4, with D possibly being TRBD1 (6 bases). The ends were cut back, 2 bases at V and 10 bases at J, with 12 bases in the middle. Germline values: CDR1 SGHRS, CDR2 YFSETQ. This CDR3 is built from 13 residues. The CDR3 DNA reads TGCGCCAGCAGCTTACAACAGGGTGGAAAACTGTTTTTT. It yields the protein CASSLQQGGKLFF.

The V and J genes are TRBV4-1 and TRBJ1-5, with 11 bases matching TRBD1. This CDR3 comprises 16 residues. CDR1 and CDR2 from the germline V gene are MGHRA and YSYEKL. Trimming removed 2 bases from V and 6 bases from J; junction bases left unmatched: 6. As DNA, the CDR3 is TGCGCCAGCAGCCAACCCGGGACAGGGGGGGGTCAGCCCCAGCATTTT. Residues: CASSQPGTGGGQPQHF.

This clone occurred a few times. The gene calls are TRBV6-5 and TRBJ1-1; possible D gene TRBD1, 5 bases. Germline V gene lookup returns CDR1 MNHEY and CDR2 SVGAGI. The CDR3 extends over 15 amino acids. Trimming took 3 bases from V and 4 from J, leaving 15 bases between them. CDR3 sequence: CASSYRISGSTEAFF. The DNA for the CDR3 is TGTGCCAGCAGTTATCGTATATCAGGGTCCACTGAAGCTTTCTTT.

This clone was found a few times. CDR3 amino acids: CASSLSPPGEWRPQHF. CDR3 sequence (DNA): TGTGCCAGCAGTTTATCGCCTCCAGGGGAGTGGCGGCCCCAGCATTTT. V is TRBV28 and J is TRBJ1-5; the D gene is possibly TRBD1 (6 bases). The CDR3 runs 16 residues. With 1 base removed from V and 9 bases from J, the gap between germline ends came to 19 bases. Germline CDR1 reads MDHEN; CDR2 reads SYDVKM.

V and J are TRBV2 and TRBJ2-7, with 10 bases fitting TRBD2. In germline, CDR1 is SNHLY, CDR2 FYNNEI. The CDR3 extends over 15 amino acids. V lost 5 bases to trimming and J lost 2 bases; unmatched junction nucleotides: 6. CDR3 DNA: TGTGCCAGCAGTTCCGGGACTAGCGTTACCTACGAGCAGTACTTC. Translated, it gives CASSSGTSVTYEQYF.

The chain uses TRBV4-2 and TRBJ2-7, with 8 bases matching TRBD1. Trimming removed 3 bases from V and 5 bases from J; junction bases left unmatched: 9. The CDR3 contains 15 residues. Germline V gene data show CDR1 as LGHNA and CDR2 as YNFKEQ. The CDR3 protein is CASSHPGGAPNEQYF. The CDR3 DNA follows: TGTGCCAGCAGCCACCCAGGGGGCGCTCCCAACGAGCAGTACTTC.

This clone was observed once. The chain couples TRBV30 to TRBJ1-4; D gene ambiguous. Germline-derived CDR1 and CDR2 are GTSNPN and SVGIG (reference sequence). V was cut by 0 bases and J by 8 bases, with 4 bases left in between. This CDR3 region has 11 residues. CDR3 residues: CAWSVNEKLFF. The CDR3 coding sequence is TGTGCCTGGAGTGTAAACGAAAAACTGTTTTTT.

V gene TRBV2 combines with J gene TRBJ2-2, with unresolved D. Germline assignment: CDR1 SNHLY and CDR2 FYNNEI. The ends were cut back, 7 bases at V and 8 bases at J, with 14 bases in the middle. The CDR3 consists of 13 residues. The CDR3 sequence is CASMVGTRGELFF. CDR3 in DNA: TGTGCCAGCATGGTCGGAACTCGAGGGGAGCTGTTTTTT.

This clone came up once. The chain carries TRBV18 and TRBJ1-1, with D possibly matching TRBD1 (5 bases). Trimming removed 4 bases at V and 2 bases at J, with 8 bases between. The CDR3 spans 13 residues. Per the germline V gene, CDR1 is KGHSH and CDR2 is LQKENI. The CDR3 DNA is TGTGCCAGCTCACGAGGACAAAACACTGAAGCTTTCTTT. Translated, it gives CASSRGQNTEAFF. Using reference TRBV18 and TRBJ1-1 for the parts outside the CDR3, the full variable domain is NAGVMQNPRHLVRRRGQEARLRCSPMKGHSHVYWYRQLPEEGLKFMVYLQKENIIDESGMPKERFSAEFPKEGPSILRIQQVVRGDSAAYFCASSRGQNTEAFFGQGTRLTVV.

The chain carries TRBV20-1 and TRBJ2-3; D is undetermined. Germline CDR1 DFQATT, CDR2 SNEGSKA (reference sequence). This CDR3 is 11 amino acids long. Trimming pared 3 bases from V and 6 bases from J, leaving 7 bases between. The CDR3 bases are TGCAGTGCTAGGATTCGGGATACGCAGTATTTT. It encodes CSARIRDTQYF.

The J gene is TRBJ2-3, the V gene TRBV19, with D perhaps TRBD2 (6 bases). The length of the CDR3 is 15 residues. Germline CDR1 LNHDA, CDR2 SQIVND (reference sequence). The V gene lost 8 bases and the J gene lost 2 bases, with 17 bases spanning the gap. In DNA, the CDR3 is TGTGCCAGTGGGGGGATGAGCGATTTCACAGATACGCAGTATTTT. Translating it yields CASGGMSDFTDTQYF. Combining the CDR3 with reference TRBV19 and TRBJ2-3 gives the whole variable domain DGGITQSPKYLFRKEGQNVTLSCEQNLNHDAMYWYRQDPGQGLRLIYYSQIVNDFQKGDIAEGYSVSREKKESFPLTVTSAQKNPTAFYLCASGGMSDFTDTQYFGPGTRLTVL.

The chain recombines TRBV30 with TRBJ2-1, with 8 bases aligning to TRBD2. Germline V gene sequence: CDR1 GTSNPN, CDR2 SVGIG (reference sequence). The CDR3 contains 12 residues. V was pared by 4 bases and J by 6 bases, with 2 bases of the junction left unmatched. The CDR3 bases are TGTGCCTGGAAGACTAGCGTCAATGAGCAGTTCTTC. The encoded protein is CAWKTSVNEQFF.

The rearrangement uses TRBV7-2 and TRBJ2-3, with TRBD2 matching over 10 bases. The CDR3 sequence is 14 residues long. J was trimmed by 6 bases and V by 5 bases; bases with no gene match: 5. CDR1 SGHTA and CDR2 FQGNSA come from the germline V gene. The CDR3 loop is CASSQTSGIDTQYF. The CDR3 bases are TGTGCCAGCAGCCAAACTAGCGGGATCGATACGCAGTATTTT.

Here the CDR3 reads CASSPQGFHEQYF. DNA for the CDR3: TGTGCCAGCAGCCCTCAGGGATTCCACGAGCAGTACTTC. The rearrangement links TRBV11-2 to TRBJ2-7, with D tentatively TRBD1 (5 bases). CDR1 and CDR2 from the germline V gene are SGHAT and FQNNGV. This CDR3 comprises 13 residues. V was shortened by 5 bases and J by 5 bases, with 13 bases between the two germline ends.

The chain joins TRBV19 to TRBJ2-7, with 7 bases identical to TRBD2. The V gene end was trimmed by 3 bases and the J gene end by 1 base; junction bases not matched to a gene: 6. In germline, CDR1 is LNHDA, CDR2 SQIVND (reference sequence). The CDR3 has 15 amino acids. DNA for the CDR3: TGTGCCAGTAGTATCTGGGCTAGCGGATCCTACGAGCAGTACTTC. Encoded protein: CASSIWASGSYEQYF. The full variable domain, in which reference TRBV19 and TRBJ2-7 provide the parts outside the CDR3, is DGGITQSPKYLFRKEGQNVTLSCEQNLNHDAMYWYRQDPGQGLRLIYYSQIVNDFQKGDIAEGYSVSREKKESFPLTVTSAQKNPTAFYLCASSIWASGSYEQYFGPGTRLTVT.

The chain joins TRBV19 to TRBJ1-1; D is perhaps TRBD1 (6 bases). Germline values: CDR1 LNHDA, CDR2 SQIVND (reference sequence). The CDR3 extends over 15 amino acids. With 4 bases removed from V and 5 bases from J, the gap between germline ends came to 17 bases. This CDR3 is CASSTSSGALTEAFF. The DNA for the CDR3 is TGTGCCAGTAGTACCAGTTCGGGGGCGCTTACTGAAGCTTTCTTT.

In its sample, this clone was seen once. The chain uses TRBV28 and TRBJ2-7, with 7 bases lining up with TRBD1. Per germline, CDR1 MDHEN and CDR2 SYDVKM. The V segment lost 4 bases and the J segment 2 bases; nucleotides outside the gene matches: 5. The CDR3 totals 14 residues. The CDR3 nucleotides read TGTGCCAGCAGTTCCACAGGGGTCGCCTACGAGCAGTACTTC. Its protein is CASSSTGVAYEQYF.